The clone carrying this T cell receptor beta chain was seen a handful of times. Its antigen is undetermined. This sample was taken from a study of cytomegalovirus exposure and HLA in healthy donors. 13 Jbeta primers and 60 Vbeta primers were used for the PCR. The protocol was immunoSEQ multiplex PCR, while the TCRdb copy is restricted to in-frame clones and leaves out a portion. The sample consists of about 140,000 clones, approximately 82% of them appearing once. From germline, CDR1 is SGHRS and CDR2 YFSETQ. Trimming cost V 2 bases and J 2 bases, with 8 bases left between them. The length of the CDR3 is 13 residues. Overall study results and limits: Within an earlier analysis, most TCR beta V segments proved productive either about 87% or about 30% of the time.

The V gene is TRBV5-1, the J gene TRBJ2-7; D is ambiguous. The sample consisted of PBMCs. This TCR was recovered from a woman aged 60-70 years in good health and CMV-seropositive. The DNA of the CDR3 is TGCGCCAGCAGCTTTTCCCCTACCTACGAGCAGTACTTC. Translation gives CASSFSPTYEQYF.